These 29 T cell receptor beta chains were sequenced from one sample in a study of memory B cells and T cells in multiple sclerosis. After stimulus-free culture, autoproliferating CFSE-dim and non-proliferating CFSE-high T cells were sequenced separately. Pooled replicate wells came from some 50 million CFSE-labeled PBMCs cultured around seven days without stimulus. Their antigens remain unidentified. Profiling relied on immunoSEQ multiplex PCR, and the TCRdb table lists in-frame clones only, not all of them. The sample lists some 49,000 clones, roughly 82% occurring once. The sample taken for sequencing was PBMCs from blood kept in culture. The receptors shown here come from a human donor with multiple sclerosis.

V and J are TRBV14 and TRBJ2-4; unclear D gene. Germline values: CDR1 SGHDN, CDR2 FVKESK. Trimming pared 3 bases from V and 5 bases from J, leaving 8 bases between. The CDR3 extends over 13 amino acids. CDR3 amino acids: CASSHKLENIQYF. CDR3 DNA sequence: TGTGCCAGCAGCCACAAACTCGAAAACATTCAGTACTTC.

This chain joins TRBV6-6 and TRBJ2-5; TRBD1 matches 10 bases. The J call is uncertain, as TRBJ2-7 better fits the DNA end. Germline loops: CDR1 MNHNY, CDR2 SVGAGI (reference sequence). This CDR3 is built from 13 residues. CDR3 in amino acids: CASSGQGEGEQYF. The CDR3 nucleotides read TGTGCCAGCAGTGGACAGGGGGAGGGCGAGCAGTACTTC.

The gene calls are TRBV7-8 and TRBJ2-1; 8 bases match TRBD2. V shed 5 bases and J 0 bases; nucleotides not matched to a gene: 9. This CDR3 is built from 17 residues. Germline lookup yields CDR1 SGHVS and CDR2 FQNEAQ. CDR3 bases: TGTGCCAGCAGCCACAGCGGGGGCCACAGCTCCTACAATGAGCAGTTCTTC. Translation gives CASSHSGGHSSYNEQFF.

The genes are TRBV11-1 and TRBJ1-6; D gene unclear. The germline gives CDR1 SGHAT, CDR2 FQDESV (reference sequence). Trimming shortened V by 1 base and J by 1 base, and 5 bases separated the two germline ends. There are 15 residues in the CDR3. As DNA, the CDR3 is TGTGCCAGCAGCTTAGGCAGTTCCTATAATTCACCCCTCCACTTT. This gives the protein CASSLGSSYNSPLHF.

The V gene is TRBV5-1, the J gene TRBJ1-2; D call uncertain. V lost 3 bases and J lost 6, with 15 bases in between. This CDR3 contains 14 residues. Germline loops: CDR1 SGHRS, CDR2 YFSETQ. CDR3 region: CASSSVPAADGYTF. CDR3 coding DNA: TGCGCCAGCAGCTCGGTCCCCGCCGCCGATGGCTACACCTTC.

The rearrangement uses TRBV30 and TRBJ1-1; D call uncertain. The V gene's germline CDR1 is GTSNPN and CDR2 SVGIG (reference sequence). This CDR3 spans 13 amino acids. Between the trimmed V and J ends, which lost 3 bases and 4 bases, there was a span of 12 bases. Here the CDR3 reads CAWSYEGGTEAFF. DNA for the CDR3: TGTGCCTGGAGCTATGAGGGTGGCACTGAAGCTTTCTTT.

CDR3 residues: CSAGRTGHYGYTF. CDR3 sequence (DNA): TGCAGCGCCGGCCGGACAGGGCACTATGGCTACACCTTC. The J gene is TRBJ1-2, the V gene TRBV29-1, with 8 bases that match TRBD1. CDR1 and CDR2 (germline): SQVTM, ANQGSEA. This CDR3 is built from 13 residues. V shed 7 bases and J 3 bases; nucleotides not matched to a gene: 7.

The chain is built from TRBV4-3 and TRBJ1-6; 7 nucleotides align to TRBD1. CDR3 length: 15 amino acids. Germline V lookup: CDR1 LGHNA, CDR2 YSLEER. V trimming: 4 bases; J trimming: 8 bases; junction bases outside the gene matches: 8. The CDR3 sequence is CASSPQFRGDSPLHF. The CDR3 nucleotides read TGCGCCAGCAGCCCACAATTCAGGGGGGATTCACCCCTCCACTTT.

This clone was counted only a few times. CDR3 DNA: TGCGCCAGCAGGGGGATGTTGGGGACCCAGTACTTC. Its protein is CASRGMLGTQYF. The chain uses TRBV4-1 and TRBJ2-5; no clear D gene. V lost 6 bases, J lost 7 bases, and 12 bases lay in between. Germline values: CDR1 MGHRA, CDR2 YSYEKL. The CDR3 extends over 12 amino acids.

In its sample, this clone was seen once. V is TRBV4-3 and J is TRBJ1-2, with 10 nucleotides matching TRBD1. Germline V gene data show CDR1 as LGHNA and CDR2 as YSLEER. CDR3 size: 14 residues. J was trimmed by 7 bases and V by 1 base; bases with no gene match: 3. The CDR3, as DNA: TGCGCCAGCAGCCAAGGACAGGGGGCGGGTGGCTACACCTTC. Its protein product is CASSQGQGAGGYTF.

This chain uses TRBV27 with TRBJ2-4, with D perhaps matching TRBD2 (6 bases). Trimming cost V 2 bases and J 5 bases, with 10 bases left between them. CDR1 MNHEY and CDR2 SMNVEV come from the germline V gene (reference sequence). The CDR3 runs to 14 residues. As DNA, the CDR3 is TGTGCCAGCAGTTTAACCCGGAGGGAAAACATTCAGTACTTC. Its translation is CASSLTRRENIQYF.

The genes are TRBV2 and TRBJ2-2; the match to TRBD2 covers 8 bases. The CDR3 covers 16 residues. Germline values: CDR1 SNHLY, CDR2 FYNNEI. After removal of 6 bases from V and 3 bases from J, the junction contained 9 bases not matched to a gene. The CDR3 here is CASSVNGGADTGELFF. The CDR3 nucleotides read TGTGCCAGCAGCGTTAACGGGGGGGCGGACACCGGGGAGCTGTTTTTT.

The V call is TRBV2, the J call TRBJ1-6; D call uncertain. The CDR3 has 15 amino acids. V lost 6 bases and J lost 4, with 13 bases in between. Germline CDR1 SNHLY, CDR2 FYNNEI. Here the CDR3 reads CASSLGPLYNSPLHF. CDR3 nucleotide sequence: TGTGCCAGCAGCCTCGGGCCTCTGTATAATTCACCCCTCCACTTT.

V gene TRBV19 combines with J gene TRBJ1-2; unclear D gene. The CDR3 covers 16 residues. Trimming removed 7 bases at V and 5 bases at J, with 23 bases between. Per germline, CDR1 LNHDA and CDR2 SQIVND (reference sequence). CDR3 in amino acids: CASISFPTAEEYGYTF. The DNA of the CDR3 is TGTGCCAGTATTTCGTTTCCAACCGCCGAGGAATATGGCTACACCTTC.

This clone is a singleton in its sample. The V and J genes are TRBV27 and TRBJ1-4; the D gene is possibly TRBD1 (5 bases). The V end lost 4 bases, the J end lost 0 bases, and 15 bases lay between the germline ends. This CDR3 is 17 amino acids long. The germline V gene encodes CDR1 MNHEY and CDR2 SMNVEV (reference sequence). DNA for the CDR3: TGTGCCAGCAGTTCCAGAGGGGTGTCTGCAACTAATGAAAAACTGTTTTTT. This sequence encodes CASSSRGVSATNEKLFF.

The rearrangement joins TRBV5-4 to TRBJ2-3; TRBD2 might be the D (5 bases). V was shortened by 1 base and J by 3 bases, with 18 bases between the two germline ends. This CDR3 is 17 amino acids long. CDR1 is SGHNT, CDR2 YYREEE, per germline (reference sequence). In DNA, the CDR3 is TGTGCCAGCAGCTTGCGCCGGGTCGGGGTGGAGACAGATACGCAGTATTTT. This sequence encodes CASSLRRVGVETDTQYF.

About this clone itself: One end of the junction does not line up with germline, which may come from a read error. The chain carries TRBV11-2 and TRBJ1-1; 7 bases align to TRBD1. The V gene's germline CDR1 is SGHAT and CDR2 FQNNGV. The CDR3 runs to 15 residues. CDR3 sequence: CASSLEGARVTEAFF. CDR3 sequence (DNA): TGTGCCAGCAGCCTAGAGGGGGCCAGGGTCACTGAAGCTTTCTTT.

This clone was counted between two and nine times. The chain links TRBV15 to TRBJ2-5; the D gene is possibly TRBD1 (6 bases). The CDR3 covers 16 residues. Germline V CDR1 and CDR2: LNHNV, YYDKDF (reference sequence). V dropped 1 base and J dropped 7 bases, with 19 bases sitting between them. The CDR3 DNA sequence: TGTGCCACCAGCAGAGCGGGGTGGGCAGGGGCCCGGACCCAGTACTTC. Amino acid sequence: CATSRAGWAGARTQYF.

The genes are TRBV28 and TRBJ1-3; D may be TRBD1 (5 bases). Germline values: CDR1 MDHEN, CDR2 SYDVKM. The CDR3 spans 13 residues. The CDR3: CAITGSGGNTIYF. Written as DNA, the CDR3 is TGTGCGATTACAGGTTCGGGTGGAAACACCATATATTTT.

The gene calls are TRBV4-1 and TRBJ2-7; 9 bases agree with TRBD2. Germline lookup yields CDR1 MGHRA and CDR2 YSYEKL. The V segment lost 2 bases and the J segment 4 bases; nucleotides outside the gene matches: 9. CDR3 size: 16 residues. CDR3 nucleotide sequence: TGCGCCAGCAGCCAACCCCGGTCTAGCGGGGTATACGAGCAGTACTTC. Its translation: CASSQPRSSGVYEQYF.

This chain links TRBV5-8 with TRBJ2-5, with D hard to call. V lost 4 bases, J lost 1 base, and 11 bases lay in between. The germline gives CDR1 SGHTS, CDR2 YDEGEE. CDR3 length: 14 residues. The CDR3: CASSERDTQETQYF. The CDR3 DNA follows: TGTGCCAGCAGCGAGCGCGATACCCAAGAGACCCAGTACTTC.

This chain connects TRBV6-1 to TRBJ1-1; the D is unclear. V lost 0 bases and J lost 3, with 8 bases in between. This CDR3 spans 14 amino acids. CDR1 and CDR2 from the germline V gene are MNHNS and SASEGT. CDR3 DNA: TGTGCCAGCAGTGAAGCCTCCGGACACACTGAAGCTTTCTTT. Residues: CASSEASGHTEAFF.

The chain uses TRBV6-6 and TRBJ1-2, with D unresolved. CDR3 length: 14 residues. V lost 4 bases, J lost 2 bases, and 11 bases lay in between. Per germline, CDR1 MNHNY and CDR2 SVGAGI (reference sequence). The CDR3 sequence: CASSSRGRNYGYTF. CDR3 coding DNA: TGTGCCAGCAGTTCACGAGGACGGAACTATGGCTACACCTTC.

The V and J genes are TRBV19 and TRBJ2-1; 7 bases align to TRBD1. The CDR3 spans 15 residues. J was trimmed by 5 bases and V by 5 bases; bases with no gene match: 9. Germline V CDR1 and CDR2: LNHDA, SQIVND (reference sequence). CDR3 loop: CASSSRQGRNNEQFF. For the CDR3, the DNA is TGTGCCAGTAGTTCACGACAGGGTCGGAACAATGAGCAGTTCTTC. Filled out from reference TRBV19 and TRBJ2-1, the complete variable domain reads DGGITQSPKYLFRKEGQNVTLSCEQNLNHDAMYWYRQDPGQGLRLIYYSQIVNDFQKGDIAEGYSVSREKKESFPLTVTSAQKNPTAFYLCASSSRQGRNNEQFFGPGTRLTVL.

This clone turned up a few times. This rearrangement joins TRBV6-1 to TRBJ1-5; D unclear. The CDR3 is made up of 13 amino acids. In germline, CDR1 is MNHNS, CDR2 SASEGT. V was pared by 4 bases and J by 0 bases, with 4 bases between. The CDR3 nucleotides are TGTGCCAGCAGTGCGTATAGCAATCAGCCCCAGCATTTT. The encoded protein is CASSAYSNQPQHF.

This chain uses TRBV14 with TRBJ1-2; TRBD1 agrees at 7 bases. V shed 0 bases and J 4 bases; nucleotides not matched to a gene: 2. Per germline, CDR1 SGHDN and CDR2 FVKESK. The CDR3 is made up of 14 amino acids. The CDR3 protein is CASSQDYRGYGYTF. CDR3 nucleotide sequence: TGTGCCAGCAGCCAAGATTACAGGGGCTATGGCTACACCTTC.

This chain links TRBV9 with TRBJ2-5, with D possibly TRBD2 on 7 matching bases. The V end was cut by 0 bases, the J end by 2 bases, with 17 bases between. CDR3 length: 17 amino acids. Germline V gives CDR1 SGDLS, CDR2 YYNGEE. The DNA of the CDR3 is TGTGCCAGCAGCGTAGGAGAGGGGGGGCCTTTACAAGAGACCCAGTACTTC. As protein: CASSVGEGGPLQETQYF. Supplemented by reference TRBV9 and TRBJ2-5, the full variable domain reads DSGVTQTPKHLITATGQRVTLRCSPRSGDLSVYWYQQSLDQGLQFLIQYYNGEERAKGNILERFSAQQFPDLHSELNLSSLELGDSALYFCASSVGEGGPLQETQYFGPGTRLLVL.

The genes are TRBV5-6 and TRBJ1-2; D is uncertain. V shed 4 bases and J shed 5 bases, with 12 bases lying between them. The CDR3 is made up of 13 amino acids. Germline V gene data show CDR1 as SGHDT and CDR2 as YYEEEE. The CDR3 DNA is TGTGCCAGCAGCCCCGGTGTCTCTTATGGCTACACCTTC. As protein: CASSPGVSYGYTF.

The chain has TRBV7-8 and TRBJ2-3; D is unresolved. The germline V gene has CDR1 SGHVS and CDR2 FQNEAQ. CDR3 length: 14 residues. Trimming removed 5 bases from V and 0 bases from J, with 9 bases in between. The CDR3 DNA follows: TGTGCCAGCAGCCCACTTGCTAGCACAGATACGCAGTATTTT. This encodes CASSPLASTDTQYF.